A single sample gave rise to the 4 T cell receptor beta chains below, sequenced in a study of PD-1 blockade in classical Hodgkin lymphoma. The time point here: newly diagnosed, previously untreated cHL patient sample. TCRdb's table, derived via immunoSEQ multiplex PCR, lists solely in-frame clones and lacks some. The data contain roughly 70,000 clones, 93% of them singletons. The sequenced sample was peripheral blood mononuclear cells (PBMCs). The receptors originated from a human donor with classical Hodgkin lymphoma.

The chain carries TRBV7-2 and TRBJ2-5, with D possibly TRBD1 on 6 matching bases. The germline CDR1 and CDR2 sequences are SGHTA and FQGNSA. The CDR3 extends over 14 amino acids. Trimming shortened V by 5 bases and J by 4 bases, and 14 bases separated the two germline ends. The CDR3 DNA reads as TGTGCCAGCAGCCCTACAGGGTCTCGAGAGACCCAGTACTTC. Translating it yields CASSPTGSRETQYF.

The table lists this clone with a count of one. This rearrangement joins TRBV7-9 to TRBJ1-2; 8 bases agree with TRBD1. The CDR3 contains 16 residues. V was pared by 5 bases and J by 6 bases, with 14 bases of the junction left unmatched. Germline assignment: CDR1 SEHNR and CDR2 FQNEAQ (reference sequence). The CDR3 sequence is CASSPGPRDRRNGYTF. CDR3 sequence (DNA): TGTGCCAGCAGCCCCGGCCCCCGGGACAGGAGGAATGGCTACACCTTC.

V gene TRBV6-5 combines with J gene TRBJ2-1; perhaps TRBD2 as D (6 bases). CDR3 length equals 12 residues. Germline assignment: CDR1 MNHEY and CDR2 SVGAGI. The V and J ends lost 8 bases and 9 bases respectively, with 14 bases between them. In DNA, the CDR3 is TGTGCCAGCCGAGTTCGGGGAGGTGAGCAGTTCTTC. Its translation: CASRVRGGEQFF.

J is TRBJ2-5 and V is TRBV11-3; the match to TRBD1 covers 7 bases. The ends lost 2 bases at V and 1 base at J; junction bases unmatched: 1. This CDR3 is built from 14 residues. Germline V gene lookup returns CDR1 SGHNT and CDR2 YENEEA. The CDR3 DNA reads TGTGCCAGCAGCTTACAGGGGGTCCAAGAGACCCAGTACTTC. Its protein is CASSLQGVQETQYF.